These T cell receptor beta chains were read from a single sample in a study of blood T cell repertoires in COVID-19. TCRdb's table, derived via immunoSEQ multiplex PCR, lists solely in-frame clones and lacks some. The sample carries about 140,000 clones, more than 65% recorded once. Sequencing input: peripheral blood. The receptors originated from a woman aged 60-75 years with acute or convalescent COVID-19. The conserved cysteine and the conserved F or W are not part of the CDR3 here. The order of the fields is J gene, V gene, CDR3 protein.

TRBJ1-5,TRBV19,ASSRQGASNQPQH
TRBJ1-2,TRBV11-2,ASSLEGTGSYT
TRBJ2-2,TRBV28,ASSLRTARLF
TRBJ2-3,TRBV5-1,ASSLGTSGDTDTQY
TRBJ1-2,TRBV29-1,SVDGQGAENYGYT
TRBJ2-6,TRBV5-1,ASSPLEGGGGANVLT
TRBJ1-2,TRBV29-1,SVGQSYGYT
TRBJ1-6,TRBV30,ACKVSSSYNSPLH
TRBJ2-1,TRBV11-2,ASSPPSGQGTYEQF
TRBJ1-2,TRBV15,ATSRESETGNGYT
TRBJ2-6,TRBV28,ASLGWAGGRRAGANVLT
TRBJ1-2,TRBV4-3,ASSHYDRQSGYT
TRBJ2-7,TRBV27,ASRLAGDTYEQY
TRBJ2-7,TRBV27,ASRPAGTHSYEQY
TRBJ1-2,TRBV3-1/TRBV3-2,ASRAQDSVGGYT
TRBJ2-1,TRBV11-3,ASSLASPYNEQF
TRBJ1-5,TRBV6-2/TRBV6-3,ASRPGGWGYSNQPQH
TRBJ1-2,TRBV19,ASMEETNYGYT
TRBJ2-1,TRBV24-1,ATSDPPRGPEQF
TRBJ2-7,TRBV11-2,ASSLRPGGSEQY
TRBJ2-1,TRBV24-1,ATSDFASGEYNEQF
TRBJ1-1,TRBV27,ASSFLGQVAF
TRBJ2-1,TRBV14,ASSQEGGLYNEQF
TRBJ2-3,TRBV4-3,ASSQDLGQSTDTQY
TRBJ1-3,TRBV5-4,ASSITGVGNTIY
TRBJ2-5,TRBV18,ASSLGTSGSGQETQY
TRBJ2-1,TRBV10-3,AISGTSGSGNEQF
TRBJ2-1,TRBV15,ATSRSSGAYNEQF
TRBJ2-2,TRBV27,ASSFLAGATGELF
TRBJ2-2,TRBV7-2,ASSPREGGELF
TRBJ2-2,TRBV3-1/TRBV3-2,ASSPRTINTGELF
TRBJ2-3,TRBV10-1,ASSVGDRVAQY
TRBJ1-1,TRBV10-3,AIRNRETEAF
TRBJ1-1,TRBV5-1,ASSLASETEAF
TRBJ1-2,TRBV30,AWSVLANYGYT
TRBJ2-3,TRBV18,ASSPLKRDRARDTQY
TRBJ2-1,TRBV19,ASSIGSGRAMGGNEQF
TRBJ1-1,TRBV10-3,AISEKTGGTEAF
TRBJ1-2,TRBV7-2,ASSLVGDYGYT
TRBJ2-3,TRBV2,ASSQTASRGTDTQY